Shown below are 11 T cell receptor beta chains from a single sample sequenced in a study of blood T cell repertoires in COVID-19. The assay was immunoSEQ multiplex PCR, and TCRdb's table has in-frame clones only and misses some. The sample holds some 190,000 clones, roughly 86% seen once. The sample comprised peripheral blood. The receptors come from a man between 18 and 29 years old with active or convalescent COVID-19.

CDR3 protein: CASSSGLSTDTQYF. DNA of the CDR3: TGTGCCAGCAGCTCGGGACTCAGCACAGATACGCAGTATTTT. The chain uses TRBV3-1 (or the pseudogene TRBV3-2) and TRBJ2-3; D perhaps matches TRBD2 (6 bases). Germline V gene data show CDR1 as LGHDT and CDR2 as YNNKEL (reference sequence). The CDR3 is made up of 14 amino acids. V was clipped by 5 bases and J by 0 bases, with 9 bases between them.

The chain uses TRBV5-1 and TRBJ2-3; 9 positions agree with TRBD1. The ends lost 0 bases at V and 4 bases at J; junction bases unmatched: 3. The germline V gene has CDR1 SGHRS and CDR2 YFSETQ. The CDR3 loop spans 15 amino acids. CDR3 amino acids: CASSLGDREPDTQYF. The DNA for the CDR3 is TGCGCCAGCAGCTTGGGGGACAGGGAGCCAGATACGCAGTATTTT. Combining the CDR3 with reference TRBV5-1 and TRBJ2-3 gives the whole variable domain KAGVTQTPRYLIKTRGQQVTLSCSPISGHRSVSWYQQTPGQGLQFLFEYFSETQRNKGNFPGRFSGRQFSNSRSEMNVSTLELGDSALYLCASSLGDREPDTQYFGPGTRLTVL.

J is TRBJ1-5 and V is TRBV6-6, with D perhaps TRBD1 (6 bases). In germline, CDR1 is MNHNY, CDR2 SVGAGI (reference sequence). CDR3 length: 14 residues. V was clipped by 6 bases and J by 5 bases, with 14 bases between them. Written as DNA, the CDR3 is TGTGCCAGCAGGACAGACAGGCGTGATCAGCCCCAGCATTTT. Translation: CASRTDRRDQPQHF.

The V and J genes are TRBV19 and TRBJ2-7; TRBD2 matches 11 bases. The germline V gene encodes CDR1 LNHDA and CDR2 SQIVND (reference sequence). The V gene end was trimmed by 4 bases and the J gene end by 0 bases; junction bases not matched to a gene: 5. This CDR3 is built from 16 residues. The CDR3 protein is CASSKLAGATSYEQYF. CDR3 coding DNA: TGTGCCAGTAGTAAACTAGCGGGGGCTACCTCCTACGAGCAGTACTTC.

The chain joins TRBV7-8 to TRBJ1-1, with no clear D. This CDR3 contains 14 residues. The V end lost 2 bases, the J end lost 4 bases, and 11 bases lay between the germline ends. Per the germline V gene, CDR1 is SGHVS and CDR2 is FQNEAQ. CDR3 sequence reads: CASSLSSSSTEAFF. In DNA form, the CDR3 reads TGTGCCAGCAGCTTATCTAGCAGTAGCACTGAAGCTTTCTTT.

The CDR3 DNA reads as TGTGCCATCAGCGCCCTCCTAGGCTCCTATAATTCACCCCTCCACTTT. Translating gives CAISALLGSYNSPLHF. The rearrangement uses TRBV10-3 and TRBJ1-6, with unresolved D. Between the trimmed V and J ends, which lost 6 bases and 0 bases, there was a span of 12 bases. Per the germline V gene, CDR1 is ENHRY and CDR2 is SYGVKD. The CDR3 extends over 16 amino acids.

This chain joins TRBV6-5 and TRBJ1-1; no firm D call. The V end was cut by 0 bases, the J end by 3 bases, with 11 bases between. Per the germline V gene, CDR1 is MNHEY and CDR2 is SVGAGI. CDR3 length: 15 amino acids. As DNA, the CDR3 is TGTGCCAGCAGTTACTCGGGAGGGTTGGACACTGAAGCTTTCTTT. This sequence encodes CASSYSGGLDTEAFF.

The rearrangement joins TRBV11-2 to TRBJ1-4, with unresolved D. CDR1 and CDR2 from the germline V gene are SGHAT and FQNNGV. V was cut by 3 bases and J by 8 bases, with 7 bases left in between. This CDR3 is built from 12 residues. CDR3 DNA sequence: TGTGCCAGCAGCTTCCTTCGGGAAAAACTGTTTTTT. Protein sequence: CASSFLREKLFF. Drawing the rest from reference TRBV11-2 and TRBJ1-4, the complete variable domain is EAGVAQSPRYKIIEKRQSVAFWCNPISGHATLYWYQQILGQGPKLLIQFQNNGVVDDSQLPKDRFSAERLKGVDSTLKIQPAKLEDSAVYLCASSFLREKLFFGSGTQLSVL.

The chain is built from TRBV3-1 (or the pseudogene TRBV3-2) and TRBJ1-2; D perhaps matches TRBD1 (5 bases). Germline loops: CDR1 LGHDT, CDR2 YNNKEL (reference sequence). V was trimmed by 0 bases and J by 7 bases, leaving 12 bases between them. The CDR3 consists of 14 residues. CDR3 amino acids: CASSQEGGWGGYTF. The CDR3 coding sequence is TGTGCCAGCAGCCAAGAGGGGGGATGGGGTGGCTACACCTTC.

For the CDR3, the DNA is TGTGCCAGCAGTCCTACCCGGGACAGGGGATACGAGCAGTACTTC. Amino acids: CASSPTRDRGYEQYF. This chain links TRBV27 with TRBJ2-7; 10 bases agree with TRBD1. With V trimmed by 5 bases and J by 4 bases, 8 bases remained unmatched. Germline CDR1 and CDR2: MNHEY and SMNVEV (reference sequence). This CDR3 is built from 15 residues.

The rearrangement uses TRBV19 and TRBJ1-2, with 8 bases lining up with TRBD1. V lost 6 bases and J lost 3; bases outside the gene matches: 12. Looked up from germline, CDR1 is LNHDA and CDR2 is SQIVND (reference sequence). The CDR3 is 16 amino acids. The CDR3 here is CASRGLGTGTYYGYTF. Written as DNA, the CDR3 is TGTGCCAGTAGGGGCCTGGGGACAGGTACCTACTATGGCTACACCTTC.